This T cell receptor beta chain was captured by sequencing in a study of cytomegalovirus exposure and HLA in healthy donors. 13 Jbeta primers and 60 Vbeta primers were used for the PCR. The data were produced by immunoSEQ multiplex PCR, yet TCRdb's version contains in-frame clones alone and is incomplete. The table has more than 90,000 clones, 76% seen once. With regard to this clone: One junction end does not reproduce the germline sequence, and a read error may be involved.

Germline CDR1 is SEHNR and CDR2 is FQNEAQ (reference sequence). This CDR3 spans 15 amino acids. The chain has TRBV7-9 and TRBJ1-1; weak D call: TRBD1 (5 bases). What was sequenced was PBMCs. This receptor was taken from a man in his forties or fifties in good health and CMV-seronegative. This chain's CDR3 is CSSSFLQGMNTEAFF. The CDR3 DNA reads TGTTCCAGCAGCTTCCTTCAGGGAATGAACACTGAAGCTTTCTTT.